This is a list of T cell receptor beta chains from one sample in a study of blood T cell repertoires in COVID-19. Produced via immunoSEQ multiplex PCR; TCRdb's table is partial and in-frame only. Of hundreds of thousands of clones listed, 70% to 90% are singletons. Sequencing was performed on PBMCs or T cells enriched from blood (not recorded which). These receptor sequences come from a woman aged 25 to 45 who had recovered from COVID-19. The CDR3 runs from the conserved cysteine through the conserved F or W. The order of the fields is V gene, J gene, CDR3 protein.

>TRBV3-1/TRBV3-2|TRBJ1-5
CASSQDRGHQPQHF
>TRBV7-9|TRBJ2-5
CASSLRSSGFQETQYF
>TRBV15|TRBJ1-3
CATSRSTGTGNTIYF
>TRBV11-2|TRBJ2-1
CASSVDRENEQFF
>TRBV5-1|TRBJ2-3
CASSRLGLAGGADTQYF
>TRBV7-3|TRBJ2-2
CASSLTPGQPNTGELFF
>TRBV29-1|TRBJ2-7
CSVGKGTGYFEQYF
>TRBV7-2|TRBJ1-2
CASSLVGTAFYGYTF
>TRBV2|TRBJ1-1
CASRFRQEAFF
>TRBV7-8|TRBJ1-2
CASSLDGPYGYTF
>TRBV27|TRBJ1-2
CASSSSRFGANYGYTF
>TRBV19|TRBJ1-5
CASSTGQGRNQPQHF